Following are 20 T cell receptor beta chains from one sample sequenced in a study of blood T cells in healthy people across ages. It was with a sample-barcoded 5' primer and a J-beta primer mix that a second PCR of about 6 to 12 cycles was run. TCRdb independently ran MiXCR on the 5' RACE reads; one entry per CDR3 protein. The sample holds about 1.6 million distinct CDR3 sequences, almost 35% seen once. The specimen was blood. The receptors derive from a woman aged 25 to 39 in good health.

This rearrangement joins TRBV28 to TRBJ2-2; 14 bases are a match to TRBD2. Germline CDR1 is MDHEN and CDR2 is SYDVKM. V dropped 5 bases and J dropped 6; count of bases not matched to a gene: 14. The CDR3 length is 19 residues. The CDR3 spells CASSPSGTSGRRGPGELFF. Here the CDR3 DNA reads TGTGCCAGCAGTCCCTCCGGGACTAGCGGGAGAAGAGGGCCCGGGGAGCTGTTTTTT.

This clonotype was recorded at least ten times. DNA of the CDR3: TGCAGTGCTTACGGGGGGACTAGCGGGCCCGGGTACCAAGAGACCCAGTACTTC. It is translated as CSAYGGTSGPGYQETQYF. The chain links TRBV20-1 to TRBJ2-5, with 12 bases matching TRBD2. This CDR3 is built from 18 residues. V lost 5 bases, J lost 0 bases, and 13 bases stayed unmatched. The germline V gene encodes CDR1 DFQATT and CDR2 SNEGSKA (reference sequence).

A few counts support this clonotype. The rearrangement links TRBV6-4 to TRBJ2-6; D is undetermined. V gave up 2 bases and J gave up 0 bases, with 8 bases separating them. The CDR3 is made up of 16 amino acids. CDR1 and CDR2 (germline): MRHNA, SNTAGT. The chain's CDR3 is CASSDSSSSGANVLTF. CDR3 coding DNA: TGTGCCAGCAGTGACAGCTCCTCCTCTGGGGCCAACGTCCTGACTTTC.

This chain's CDR3 is CSASGTGLSSEAFF. CDR3 in DNA: TGCAGTGCCTCCGGGACAGGTCTTAGCTCTGAAGCTTTCTTT. The chain is built from TRBV20-1 and TRBJ1-1, with 8 bases identical to TRBD1. There are 14 residues in the CDR3. Germline assignment: CDR1 DFQATT and CDR2 SNEGSKA (reference sequence). V lost 6 bases to trimming and J lost 6 bases; unmatched junction nucleotides: 12.

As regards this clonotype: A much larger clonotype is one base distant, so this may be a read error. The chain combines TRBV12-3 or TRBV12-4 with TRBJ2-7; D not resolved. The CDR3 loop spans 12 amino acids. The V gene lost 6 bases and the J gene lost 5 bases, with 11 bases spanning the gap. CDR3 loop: CASSRHKDEQYF. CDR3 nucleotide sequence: TGTGCCAGCAGCCGTCATAAGGACGAGCAGTACTTC.

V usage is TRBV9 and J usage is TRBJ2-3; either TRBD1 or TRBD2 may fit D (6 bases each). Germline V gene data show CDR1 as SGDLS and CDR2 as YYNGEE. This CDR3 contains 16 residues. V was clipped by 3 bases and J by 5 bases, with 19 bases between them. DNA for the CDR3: TGTGCCAGCAGCGGCTTAGGGGGGAGGAATGGAGATACGCAGTATTTT. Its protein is CASSGLGGRNGDTQYF.

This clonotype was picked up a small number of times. CDR3 sequence reads: CASSYLLRAGGGNEQFF. CDR3 nucleotides: TGTGCCAGCAGTTACCTCTTGAGAGCGGGAGGTGGTAATGAGCAGTTCTTC. V usage is TRBV6-2 or TRBV6-3 and J usage is TRBJ2-1; 9 bases match TRBD2. With 2 bases clipped from V and 7 bases from J, the junction kept 12 bases outside the gene matches. CDR3 length equals 17 residues. The germline CDR1 and CDR2 sequences are MNHEY and SVGEGT.

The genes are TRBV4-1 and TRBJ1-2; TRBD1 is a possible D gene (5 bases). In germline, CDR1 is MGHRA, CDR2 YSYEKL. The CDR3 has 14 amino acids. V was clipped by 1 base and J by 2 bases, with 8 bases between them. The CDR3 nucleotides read TGCGCCAGCAGCCAAGGACAGCCAAACTATGGCTACACCTTC. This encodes CASSQGQPNYGYTF.

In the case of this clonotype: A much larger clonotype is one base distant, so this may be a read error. The CDR3 sequence is CASSLMSGSGTNEQFF. CDR3 DNA: TGTGCCAGCAGTTTGATGAGCGGGAGTGGGACCAATGAGCAGTTCTTC. The chain joins TRBV28 to TRBJ2-1; 8 nucleotides agree with TRBD2. This CDR3 has 16 amino acids. From germline, CDR1 is MDHEN and CDR2 SYDVKM. J lost 6 bases, V lost 3 bases, and 10 bases had no gene match.

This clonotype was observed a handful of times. The CDR3 region has the DNA TGCGCCAGCAGCTTTCAACCCTTAGCGGGGGCGGTCCAAGAGACCCAGTACTTC. It specifies CASSFQPLAGAVQETQYF. The V call is TRBV4-1, the J call TRBJ2-5; 9 positions agree with TRBD2. With V trimmed by 5 bases and J by 1 base, 14 bases remained unmatched. Germline V gives CDR1 MGHRA, CDR2 YSYEKL. The CDR3 length is 18 residues.

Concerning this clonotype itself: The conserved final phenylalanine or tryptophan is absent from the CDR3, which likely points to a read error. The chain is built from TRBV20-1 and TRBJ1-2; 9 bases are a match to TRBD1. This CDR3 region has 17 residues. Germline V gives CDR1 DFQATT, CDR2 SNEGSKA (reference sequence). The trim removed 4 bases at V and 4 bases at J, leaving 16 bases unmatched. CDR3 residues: CSATSGTGNTEVYGYTS. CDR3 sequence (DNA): TGCAGTGCTACCTCCGGGACAGGGAACACCGAGGTCTATGGCTACACCTCC.

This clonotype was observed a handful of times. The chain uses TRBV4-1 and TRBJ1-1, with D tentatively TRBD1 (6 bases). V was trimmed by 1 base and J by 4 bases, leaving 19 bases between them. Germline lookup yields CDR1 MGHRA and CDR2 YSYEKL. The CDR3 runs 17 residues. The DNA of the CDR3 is TGCGCCAGCAGCCAAGCCTCCCCCGAGGCCAGGGGCACTGAAGCTTTCTTT. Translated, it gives CASSQASPEARGTEAFF.

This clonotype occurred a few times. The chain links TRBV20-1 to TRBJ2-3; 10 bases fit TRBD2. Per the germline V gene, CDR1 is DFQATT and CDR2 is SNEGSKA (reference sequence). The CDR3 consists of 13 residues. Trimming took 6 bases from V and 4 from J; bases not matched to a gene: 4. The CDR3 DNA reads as TGCAGTGCCACTAGCGGGATTGCAGATACGCAGTATTTT. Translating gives CSATSGIADTQYF.

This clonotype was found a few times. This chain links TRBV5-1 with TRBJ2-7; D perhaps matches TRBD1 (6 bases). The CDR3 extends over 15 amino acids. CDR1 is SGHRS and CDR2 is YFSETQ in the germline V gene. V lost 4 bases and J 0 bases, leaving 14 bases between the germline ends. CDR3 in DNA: TGCGCCAGCAGCCCATCAGGGGACCTCTCCTACGAGCAGTACTTC. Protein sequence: CASSPSGDLSYEQYF.

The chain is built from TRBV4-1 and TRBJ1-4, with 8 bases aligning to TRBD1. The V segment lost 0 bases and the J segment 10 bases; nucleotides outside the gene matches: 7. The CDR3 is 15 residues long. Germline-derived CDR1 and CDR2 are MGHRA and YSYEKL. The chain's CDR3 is CASSQETGTGRKLFF. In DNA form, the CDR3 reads TGCGCCAGCAGCCAAGAAACCGGGACAGGTAGAAAACTGTTTTTT.

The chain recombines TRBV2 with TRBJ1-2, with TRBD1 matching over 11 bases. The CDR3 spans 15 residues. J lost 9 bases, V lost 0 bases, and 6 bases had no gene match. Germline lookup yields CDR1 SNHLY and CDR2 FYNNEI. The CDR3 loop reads CASSEALGQGASYTF. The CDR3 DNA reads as TGTGCCAGCAGTGAAGCGCTAGGACAGGGGGCTAGCTACACCTTC.

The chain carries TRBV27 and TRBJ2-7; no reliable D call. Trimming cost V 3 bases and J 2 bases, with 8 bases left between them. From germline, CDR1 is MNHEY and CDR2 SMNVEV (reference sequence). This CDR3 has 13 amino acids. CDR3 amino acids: CASSFNTAYEQYF. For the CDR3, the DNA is TGTGCCAGCAGTTTTAACACAGCCTACGAGCAGTACTTC.

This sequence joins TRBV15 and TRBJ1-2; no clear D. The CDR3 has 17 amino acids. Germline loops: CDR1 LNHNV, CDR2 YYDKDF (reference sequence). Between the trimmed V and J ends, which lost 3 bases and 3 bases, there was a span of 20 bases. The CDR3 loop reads CATSSTTEPNGYYGYTF. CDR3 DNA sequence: TGTGCCACCAGCAGCACAACAGAGCCAAATGGATACTATGGCTACACCTTC.

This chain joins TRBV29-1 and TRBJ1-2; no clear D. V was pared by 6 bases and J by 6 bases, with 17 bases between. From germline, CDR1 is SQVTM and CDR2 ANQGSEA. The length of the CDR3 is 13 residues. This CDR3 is CSVKSYEDDGYTF. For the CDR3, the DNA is TGCAGCGTGAAGAGTTACGAGGACGATGGCTACACCTTC. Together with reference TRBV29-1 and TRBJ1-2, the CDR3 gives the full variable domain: SAVISQKPSRDICQRGTSLTIQCQVDSQVTMMFWYRQQPGQSLTLIATANQGSEATYESGFVIDKFPISRPNLTFSTLTVSNMSPEDSSIYLCSVKSYEDDGYTFGSGTRLTVV.

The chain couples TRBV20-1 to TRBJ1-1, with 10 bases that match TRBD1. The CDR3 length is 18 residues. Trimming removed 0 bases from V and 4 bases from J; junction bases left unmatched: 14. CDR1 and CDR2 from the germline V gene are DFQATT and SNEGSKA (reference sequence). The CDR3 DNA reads TGCAGTGCTAGAGATCAGTGGACAGGGGGAAGGTTTGGCACTGAAGCTTTCTTT. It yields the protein CSARDQWTGGRFGTEAFF.